This T cell receptor (beta chain) was sequenced for a study of control samples from healthy donors and cancer patients. The repertoire was sequenced with immunoSEQ multiplex PCR; TCRdb's copy has only in-frame clones and lacks some. The sample holds over 100,000 clones, 75% to 95% seen once. Deletions cut 2 bases from V and 3 bases from J, with 10 bases between. This CDR3 is 15 amino acids long. Germline CDR1 SNHLY, CDR2 FYNNEI. V gene TRBV2 combines with J gene TRBJ1-4; a weak D match, TRBD1 (6 bases). The TCR originated in a man in his forties in good health. Source material: blood. The CDR3 sequence is CASSEQGLSNEKLFF. The DNA of the CDR3 is TGTGCCAGCAGTGAACAGGGGCTATCTAATGAAAAACTGTTTTTT.